This T cell receptor beta chain was retrieved from a study of shared clonotypes between healthy human individuals. As for the study in general: Donor composition was a couple of women and a few men, aged 18 to 49.

On sorted subsets, replicate PCRs used about 200 ng DNA, or tens of thousands of T cell genomes. TCRdb's table, derived via immunoSEQ multiplex PCR, lists solely in-frame clones and lacks some. The table includes about 1.5 million clones, approximately 98% detected once. This CDR3 has 13 amino acids. Trimming cost V 4 bases and J 5 bases, with 14 bases left between them. Germline values: CDR1 SQVTM, CDR2 ANQGSEA. Naive CD45RA+ and memory CD45RA-negative subsets were split from CD4+ cells. This rearrangement joins TRBV29-1 to TRBJ2-5; D is ambiguous. The sequenced sample was naive CD4+ T cells sorted from blood. The subset denotes: CD45RA+ positively selected. This TCR was sampled from a man younger than 40 in good health. CDR3 in amino acids: CSVGLLVRETQYF. CDR3 bases: TGCAGCGTTGGGCTGCTAGTGCGGGAGACCCAGTACTTC.